One sample yielded the 27 T cell receptor beta chains listed below, sequenced in a study of cytomegalovirus exposure and HLA in healthy donors. Amplification used 60 Vbeta primers and 13 Jbeta primers. Using immunoSEQ multiplex PCR, the repertoire was profiled, and TCRdb retains in-frame clones only, with some absent. The sample lists 100,000 to 150,000 clones, about four fifths occurring once. The sequenced material came from PBMCs. All receptors derive from a woman aged 40 to 50 in good health and CMV-seronegative.

CDR3 sequence reads: CASSLAREADTQYF. The CDR3 DNA reads as TGCGCCAGCAGCTTGGCCAGGGAGGCAGATACGCAGTATTTT. The chain is built from TRBV5-1 and TRBJ2-3, with a possible D match to TRBD2 (6 bases). This CDR3 contains 14 residues. Germline lookup yields CDR1 SGHRS and CDR2 YFSETQ. The V gene lost 0 bases and the J gene lost 4 bases, with 9 bases spanning the gap.

The rearrangement joins TRBV5-5 to TRBJ2-7; possibly TRBD1 for D (5 bases). Germline lookup yields CDR1 SGHKS and CDR2 YYEKEE (reference sequence). The CDR3 loop spans 13 amino acids. The ends were cut back, 3 bases at V and 3 bases at J, with 10 bases in the middle. The CDR3 region is CASSSDTNYEQYF. CDR3 DNA sequence: TGTGCCAGCAGCTCGGACACGAACTACGAGCAGTACTTC.

This sequence joins TRBV19 and TRBJ1-1, with TRBD1 as a possible D gene (5 bases). This CDR3 contains 14 residues. Germline CDR1 reads LNHDA; CDR2 reads SQIVND (reference sequence). V gave up 3 bases and J gave up 6 bases, with 14 bases separating them. CDR3 in amino acids: CASSIGGFNAEAFF. The DNA of the CDR3 is TGTGCCAGTAGTATTGGGGGGTTCAACGCTGAAGCTTTCTTT. Complete variable domain (other parts from reference TRBV19 and TRBJ1-1): DGGITQSPKYLFRKEGQNVTLSCEQNLNHDAMYWYRQDPGQGLRLIYYSQIVNDFQKGDIAEGYSVSREKKESFPLTVTSAQKNPTAFYLCASSIGGFNAEAFFGQGTRLTVV.

This chain connects TRBV6-6 to TRBJ1-2; D uncertain. Trimming took 7 bases from V and 8 from J, leaving 17 bases between them. The CDR3 is made up of 13 amino acids. Germline V gene sequence: CDR1 MNHNY, CDR2 SVGAGI (reference sequence). Written as DNA, the CDR3 is TGTGCCAGCACTTCAGAGGTGGTCGGAGGCTACACCTTC. Protein product: CASTSEVVGGYTF.

This clone has more than one count but fewer than ten. The chain links TRBV29-1 to TRBJ2-1; maybe TRBD2 (6 bases). Deletions cut 5 bases from V and 9 bases from J, with 11 bases between. Germline V gene sequence: CDR1 SQVTM, CDR2 ANQGSEA. The CDR3 is 11 amino acids. The DNA of the CDR3 is TGCAGCGTTCAACGAGCGGGTGAGCAGTTCTTC. Its protein is CSVQRAGEQFF.

About this clone itself: Within the sample, other DNA sequences also encode this same CDR3. This chain connects TRBV7-8 to TRBJ2-7; 7 nucleotides align to TRBD1. After removal of 3 bases from V and 3 bases from J, the junction contained 2 bases not matched to a gene. The CDR3 loop spans 13 amino acids. Per the germline V gene, CDR1 is SGHVS and CDR2 is FQNEAQ. CDR3 DNA sequence: TGTGCCAGCAGCTTGGGACAGAACTACGAGCAGTACTTC. It encodes CASSLGQNYEQYF.

This sequence joins TRBV10-3 and TRBJ1-4; D gene ambiguous. The CDR3 contains 13 residues. Trimming shortened V by 10 bases and J by 6 bases, and 15 bases separated the two germline ends. The germline V gene encodes CDR1 ENHRY and CDR2 SYGVKD. DNA of the CDR3: TGTGCCACGGGAATTAACAAGGATGAAAAACTGTTTTTT. As protein: CATGINKDEKLFF.

This clone was detected once. This chain links TRBV6-5 with TRBJ2-3; tentative D call: TRBD1 (7 bases). The germline V gene has CDR1 MNHEY and CDR2 SVGAGI. Trimming stripped 7 bases from V and 4 bases from J, with 15 bases between. The CDR3 contains 14 residues. This CDR3 is CASTSTGRPDTQYF. The CDR3 DNA sequence: TGTGCCAGCACCTCGACAGGGAGGCCAGATACGCAGTATTTT.

The sample holds one count of this clone. At one end, the junction sequence differs from germline, possibly due to a read error. The chain has TRBV5-4 and TRBJ2-5; TRBD2 matches 8 bases. From germline, CDR1 is SGHNT and CDR2 YYREEE (reference sequence). The CDR3 sequence is 16 residues long. The CDR3 DNA sequence: TGTGCCCGCAGCTTGGGGGCGGGGGGTATCAAAGAGACCCAGTACTTC. Protein: CARSLGAGGIKETQYF.

The rearrangement uses TRBV4-2 and TRBJ2-5, with TRBD2 identical over 14 bases. Germline V gene lookup returns CDR1 LGHNA and CDR2 YNFKEQ. The length of the CDR3 is 16 residues. The V gene end was trimmed by 3 bases and the J gene end by 2 bases; junction bases not matched to a gene: 2. CDR3 coding DNA: TGTGCCAGCAGCCAGAGGACTAGCGGGGGGCAAGAGACCCAGTACTTC. This gives the protein CASSQRTSGGQETQYF.

A single count supports this clone. The chain joins TRBV5-6 to TRBJ2-7, with TRBD2 matching 12 bases. The CDR3 is 17 residues long. The germline gives CDR1 SGHDT, CDR2 YYEEEE. Trimming removed 0 bases from V and 0 bases from J; junction bases left unmatched: 4. The CDR3 DNA follows: TGTGCCAGCAGCTTGGGACTAGCGGGAGCCCGCTCCTACGAGCAGTACTTC. Protein: CASSLGLAGARSYEQYF.

The chain combines TRBV5-4 with TRBJ2-4, with D perhaps TRBD1 (6 bases). CDR1 is SGHNT and CDR2 is YYREEE in the germline V gene (reference sequence). The ends were cut back, 4 bases at V and 9 bases at J, with 17 bases in the middle. The CDR3 spans 14 residues. The CDR3 DNA is TGTGCCAGCAGCCCATTACGAGGGACAATCATTCAGTACTTC. Its translation: CASSPLRGTIIQYF.

This chain links TRBV6-6 with TRBJ2-5; TRBD1 aligns across 7 bases. This CDR3 region has 16 residues. Trimming at V came to 0 bases and at J to 5 bases, leaving 9 bases not matched to a gene. Germline V gives CDR1 MNHNY, CDR2 SVGAGI (reference sequence). CDR3 DNA: TGTGCCAGCAGTTACTCCAGACAGGGAGTTTCGGAGACCCAGTACTTC. Translating gives CASSYSRQGVSETQYF.

The rearrangement uses TRBV27 and TRBJ2-7, with 8 positions matching TRBD2. The germline V gene has CDR1 MNHEY and CDR2 SMNVEV (reference sequence). The length of the CDR3 is 16 residues. J gave up 6 bases and V 0 bases, and 10 bases lay outside the gene matches. In DNA, the CDR3 is TGTGCCAGCAGTTTATCGTCGGGGGGGGGTCTAGTCGAGCAGTACTTC. It translates to CASSLSSGGGLVEQYF.

This clone has only a few counts. The rearrangement uses TRBV9 and TRBJ2-2; 9 bases align to TRBD1. J was trimmed by 2 bases and V by 4 bases; bases with no gene match: 12. This CDR3 spans 18 amino acids. Germline loops: CDR1 SGDLS, CDR2 YYNGEE. The CDR3 DNA is TGTGCCAGCAGCCCTGGGACAGGGTGGTCCTTTAACACCGGGGAGCTGTTTTTT. It yields the protein CASSPGTGWSFNTGELFF.

CDR3 nucleotides: TGTGCCAGTAGCAGAGGGATTGGAAATGGCTACACCTTC. The encoded protein is CASSRGIGNGYTF. The chain couples TRBV19 to TRBJ1-2, with D unresolved. Trimming pared 6 bases from V and 6 bases from J, leaving 14 bases between. Germline values: CDR1 LNHDA, CDR2 SQIVND (reference sequence). This CDR3 region has 13 residues.

The V gene is TRBV2, the J gene TRBJ1-2; 8 bases agree with TRBD1. Looked up from germline, CDR1 is SNHLY and CDR2 is FYNNEI. This CDR3 is 15 amino acids long. The trim removed 2 bases at V and 5 bases at J, leaving 7 bases unmatched. The CDR3 DNA reads as TGTGCCAGCAGTGAATCGGGACAGGAAAGATATGGCTACACCTTC. Translation: CASSESGQERYGYTF.

The chain recombines TRBV6-6 with TRBJ2-5, with TRBD2 matching 9 bases. Judging by the DNA end, TRBJ2-7 fits better; the J call may be wrong. CDR3 length: 15 amino acids. In germline, CDR1 is MNHNY, CDR2 SVGAGI (reference sequence). CDR3 in amino acids: CASSLKREAGNEQYF. CDR3 DNA sequence: TGTGCCAGCAGTCTCAAGCGGGAGGCCGGGAACGAGCAGTACTTC.

This clone has only a few counts. The gene calls are TRBV13 and TRBJ2-7; maybe TRBD1 (6 bases). There are 16 residues in the CDR3. The V gene's germline CDR1 is PRHDT and CDR2 FYEKMQ (reference sequence). V was clipped by 6 bases and J by 5 bases, with 23 bases between them. The DNA for the CDR3 is TGTGCCAGCAGTCAAACTATTAACCGGGACATCCACGAGCAGTACTTC. Translating it yields CASSQTINRDIHEQYF.

This clone was seen a handful of times. The J gene is TRBJ2-5, the V gene TRBV9, with D possibly TRBD2 on 5 matching bases. CDR3 length equals 16 residues. With 0 bases removed from V and 2 bases from J, the gap between germline ends came to 14 bases. Germline V gives CDR1 SGDLS, CDR2 YYNGEE. CDR3 coding DNA: TGTGCCAGCAGCGTAGGATTAGGACTCCAGCAAGAGACCCAGTACTTC. This translates into CASSVGLGLQQETQYF.

A single count supports this clone. The genes are TRBV7-3 and TRBJ1-1; TRBD1 matches 10 bases. The CDR3 sequence is 14 residues long. Trimming cost V 5 bases and J 6 bases; bases outside gene matches: 6. Germline CDR1 reads SGHTA; CDR2 reads FQGTGA. CDR3 nucleotide sequence: TGTGCCAGCAGCCGACAGGGGGCACATGCTGAAGCTTTCTTT. This codes for CASSRQGAHAEAFF.

The chain has TRBV18 and TRBJ2-7, with a weak D call TRBD1 (7 bases). Germline V lookup: CDR1 KGHSH, CDR2 LQKENI. The germline V and J ends were trimmed by 4 bases and 7 bases, with 11 bases remaining between them. The CDR3 extends over 12 amino acids. In DNA, the CDR3 is TGTGCCAGCTCACAACAGGGGAGGGAGCAGTACTTC. Its protein product is CASSQQGREQYF.

The chain combines TRBV4-3 with TRBJ2-4, with D tentatively TRBD1 (5 bases). Germline CDR1 reads LGHNA; CDR2 reads YSLEER. Between the trimmed V and J ends, which lost 0 bases and 9 bases, there was a span of 12 bases. CDR3 length: 14 amino acids. The CDR3 region has the DNA TGCGCCAGCAGCCAAGATCGCAGGGTGGGCATTCAGTACTTC. It is translated as CASSQDRRVGIQYF.

CDR3: CASSRGEDGYTF. The CDR3 bases are TGTGCCAGCAGCAGAGGCGAGGATGGCTACACCTTC. The V and J genes are TRBV6-5 and TRBJ1-2; D is ambiguous. The CDR3 consists of 12 residues. CDR1 and CDR2 (germline): MNHEY, SVGAGI. The germline V and J ends were trimmed by 6 bases and 6 bases, with 11 bases remaining between them.

Ten or more counts support this clone. This rearrangement joins TRBV10-1 to TRBJ2-1; 12 positions match TRBD2. Germline lookup yields CDR1 WNHNN and CDR2 SYGVQD (reference sequence). The CDR3 covers 16 residues. Trimming cost V 6 bases and J 5 bases; bases outside gene matches: 8. The CDR3 here is CASRTTSGGHHNEQFF. The CDR3 DNA follows: TGCGCCAGCAGAACGACTAGCGGGGGACACCACAATGAGCAGTTCTTC.

This clone was detected only once. The chain recombines TRBV27 with TRBJ2-2; D uncertain. Trimming shortened V by 7 bases and J by 0 bases, and 9 bases separated the two germline ends. The CDR3 is made up of 14 amino acids. CDR1 is MNHEY, CDR2 SMNVEV, per germline (reference sequence). The DNA for the CDR3 is TGTGCCAGCATTAGCTCCGCGAACACCGGGGAGCTGTTTTTT. Encoded protein: CASISSANTGELFF.

This chain joins TRBV6-5 and TRBJ2-1, with 12 bases lining up with TRBD2. The ends lost 0 bases at V and 10 bases at J; junction bases unmatched: 7. Germline CDR1 and CDR2: MNHEY and SVGAGI. This CDR3 contains 16 residues. The CDR3 is CASSYSKLAGGPEQFF. The CDR3 DNA follows: TGTGCCAGCAGTTACTCGAAGCTAGCGGGGGGGCCCGAGCAGTTCTTC.